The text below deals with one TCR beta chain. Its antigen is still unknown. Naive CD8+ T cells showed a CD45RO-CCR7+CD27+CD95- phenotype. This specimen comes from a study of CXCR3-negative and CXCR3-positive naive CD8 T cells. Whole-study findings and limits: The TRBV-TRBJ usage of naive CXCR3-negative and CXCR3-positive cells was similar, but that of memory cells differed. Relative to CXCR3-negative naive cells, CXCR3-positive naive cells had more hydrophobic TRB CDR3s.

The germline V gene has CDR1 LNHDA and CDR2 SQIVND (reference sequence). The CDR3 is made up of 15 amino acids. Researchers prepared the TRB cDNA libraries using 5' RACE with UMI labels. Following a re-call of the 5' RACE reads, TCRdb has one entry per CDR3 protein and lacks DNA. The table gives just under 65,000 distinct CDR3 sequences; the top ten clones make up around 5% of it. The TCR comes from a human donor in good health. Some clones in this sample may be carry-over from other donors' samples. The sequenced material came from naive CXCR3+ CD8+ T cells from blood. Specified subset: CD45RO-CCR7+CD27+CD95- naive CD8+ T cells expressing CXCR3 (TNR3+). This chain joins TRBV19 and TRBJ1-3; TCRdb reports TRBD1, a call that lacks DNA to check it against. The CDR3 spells CASSIGTASGNTIYF.